This T cell receptor (beta chain) was sequenced in a study of cytomegalovirus exposure and HLA in healthy donors. Both 60 Vbeta primers and 13 Jbeta primers went into the PCR. The data were produced by immunoSEQ multiplex PCR, yet TCRdb's version contains in-frame clones alone and is incomplete. The sample shows some 160,000 clones, more than 65% of them seen only once. Sequenced: PBMCs. This clonotype was obtained from a woman in her thirties in good health and CMV-seronegative.

CDR3 amino acids: CSAILDWQFF. The CDR3 coding sequence is TGCAGCGCTATACTAGATTGGCAGTTCTTC. V usage is TRBV29-1 and J usage is TRBJ2-1; D is possibly TRBD2 (5 bases). Germline V lookup: CDR1 SQVTM, CDR2 ANQGSEA. Trimming shortened V by 7 bases and J by 12 bases, and 13 bases separated the two germline ends. The CDR3 covers 10 residues.